This T cell receptor (beta chain) was obtained from a study of the immune and genomic landscape of osteosarcoma. Study in general: Patients had high-grade osteosarcoma, aged roughly 5-90 at diagnosis. Most patients, more than 65%, had localized disease at diagnosis.

The post-treatment osteosarcoma tumors were primary, local recurrence or metastasis specimens from poor-prognosis patients. The CDR3 has 15 amino acids. Trimming removed 6 bases from V and 2 bases from J; junction bases left unmatched: 3. Germline V gene sequence: CDR1 MNHNS, CDR2 SASEGT. Repertoires were generated with immunoSEQ multiplex PCR, while TCRdb's copy carries only in-frame clones and drops some. Here the sample spans more than 8,000 clones, about 72% being singletons. This clone was seen a handful of times. Its target is unknown. Notes on the study in general: Compared with cold C1, the hot C3 cluster had higher, still-low clonality. External normal skin and healthy peripheral blood data provided clonality references.

The chain combines TRBV6-1 with TRBJ2-5, with 13 bases aligning to TRBD2. The sequence came from a human donor with osteosarcoma. Sequencing was carried out using osteosarcoma tumor tissue from the lung. CDR3 sequence: CASREGLAGQETQYF. CDR3 nucleotide sequence: TGTGCCAGCAGGGAGGGACTAGCGGGACAAGAGACCCAGTACTTC.